Shown below are 2 T cell receptor beta chains from a single sample sequenced in a study of T cell changes during pregnancy in multiple sclerosis. Clones were sequenced by immunoSEQ multiplex PCR, and TCRdb holds only the in-frame ones, with some missing. Of tens of thousands of clones in the sample, about 89% were seen once. The sequencing used peripheral blood, collected after pregnancy. The receptor source for this set is a female donor with multiple sclerosis, enrolled in a pregnancy study.

V and J are TRBV29-1 and TRBJ1-6; D gene uncertain. The CDR3 totals 13 residues. Germline V gene sequence: CDR1 SQVTM, CDR2 ANQGSEA. The CDR3 DNA sequence: TGCGCGTTGAGCCGGGAATATAATTCACCCCTCCACTTT. Amino acid sequence: CALSREYNSPLHF.

This clone turned up a few times. V is TRBV4-1 and J is TRBJ1-6; D call uncertain. Trimming cost V 0 bases and J 7 bases, with 4 bases left between them. Germline loops: CDR1 MGHRA, CDR2 YSYEKL. The CDR3 length is 13 residues. The CDR3 DNA reads TGCGCCAGCAGCCAAGACACAAATTCACCCCTCCACTTT. Protein sequence: CASSQDTNSPLHF.